A selection of T cell receptor beta chains follows, all from one sample in a study of shared clonotypes between healthy human individuals. Repertoires were generated with immunoSEQ multiplex PCR, while TCRdb's copy carries only in-frame clones and drops some. The sample lists roughly 2.2 million clones; 85% to 95% were seen once. Sequences were obtained from naive CD4+ T cells from PBMCs. These receptors came from a man aged 18 to 35 in good health. Some clones in this sample may be carry-over from other donors' samples. CDR3s include the opening cysteine and the closing phenylalanine or tryptophan. The order of the fields is clone size, CDR3 length, V gene, CDR3 protein. Clone size, where shown, is once, few, many, or a class for clones that have expanded.

size: -
length: 15
V: TRBV13
CDR3: CASSTRDRMAHEQYF

size: -
length: 15
V: TRBV5-1
CDR3: CASSPIAGANQPQHF

size: -
length: 13
V: TRBV19
CDR3: CASSFGPIYGYTF

size: -
length: 16
V: TRBV5-1
CDR3: CASSIQGASNTGELFF

size: -
length: 18
V: TRBV2
CDR3: CASSEGYRGRPLGTEAFF

size: -
length: 18
V: TRBV14
CDR3: CASSQDGTSGRYYNEQFF

size: -
length: 13
V: TRBV10-3
CDR3: CANLDPRLGEAFF

size: -
length: 14
V: TRBV6-5
CDR3: CASSTKNRGGGQFF

size: -
length: 15
V: TRBV5-1
CDR3: CASRDPTGGRETQYF

size: -
length: 16
V: TRBV7-2
CDR3: CASILVGTSGTNEQFF

size: -
length: 14
V: TRBV5-1
CDR3: CASSFGSLASEQFF

size: -
length: 16
V: TRBV28
CDR3: CASSLPQGLGAYEQYF

size: -
length: 15
V: TRBV5-5
CDR3: CASSLEGGRFYEQYF

size: -
length: 17
V: TRBV5-6
CDR3: CASSSRGLGATNEKLFF

size: -
length: 14
V: TRBV1
CDR3: CPQGTASMNTEAFF

size: -
length: 18
V: TRBV28
CDR3: CASSFRPPGSGARETQYF

size: -
length: 15
V: TRBV11-3
CDR3: CASSLVRDGRSPLHF

size: -
length: 13
V: TRBV7-2
CDR3: CASSYGTEYGYTF

size: once
length: 14
V: TRBV11-3
CDR3: CASSLVGRRYGYTF

size: -
length: 16
V: TRBV7-9
CDR3: CASSLWTPSQNYGYTF

size: -
length: 13
V: TRBV2
CDR3: CASRGDQNEKLFF

size: -
length: 18
V: TRBV7-3
CDR3: CASSLRAGPNVGENIQYF

size: -
length: 14
V: TRBV15
CDR3: CATSRGDSGNTIYF

size: -
length: 13
V: TRBV18
CDR3: CASSPDKNYGYTF

size: -
length: 15
V: TRBV2
CDR3: CASSGGGQYVPEAFF

size: -
length: 21
V: TRBV27
CDR3: CASSLFFSLGQGAKGNQPQHF

size: -
length: 15
V: TRBV2
CDR3: CASTRDRASADTQYF

size: -
length: 14
V: TRBV5-1
CDR3: CASSPRRGDSGYTF

size: -
length: 16
V: TRBV7-9
CDR3: CASSLDLGQTNEKLFF

size: -
length: 14
V: TRBV28
CDR3: CASSHQTGSTEAFF

size: -
length: 15
V: TRBV5-1
CDR3: CASSLVPQGDQPQHF

size: -
length: 13
V: TRBV5-1
CDR3: CASRGDFPGEQYF

size: -
length: 12
V: TRBV7-3
CDR3: CASSSPGDTQYF